This record concerns one T cell receptor (beta chain) sequence. The sample originates from a study of blood T cell repertoires in COVID-19. Background on the study: From the United States, Italy and Spain came samples of acute and convalescent COVID-19. PBMCs, B-cell-depleted T cells, or T cells were the source of the cDNA or gDNA that made up the material.

From germline, CDR1 is SGHDT and CDR2 YYEEEE. The CDR3 extends over 12 amino acids. Trimming removed 5 bases from V and 8 bases from J, with 10 bases in between. In the original processing: Estimation of nucleated cell counts relied on the amplification of reference gene primers. Using immunoSEQ multiplex PCR, the repertoire was profiled, and TCRdb retains in-frame clones only, with some absent. The V and J calls and the clone size are those of that table, but D and trimming were determined from the DNA. The repertoire includes about 110,000 clones, more than 70% of them detected once, and 3% to 3.5% sits in the top ten.

This TCR derives from a woman aged 50 to 65 with acute or convalescent COVID-19. This rearrangement joins TRBV5-6 to TRBJ1-4; TRBD1 might be the D (6 bases). The sample was peripheral blood. In DNA, the CDR3 is TGTGCCAGCAGTTTGACAGGCGAAAAACTGTTTTTT. The encoded protein is CASSLTGEKLFF.